This T cell receptor (beta chain) is from a study of T cell changes during pregnancy in multiple sclerosis. Comments on this clone: The sample has other DNA sequences that encode this CDR3 too.

Germline trimming cut 5 bases from V and 0 bases from J; bases unmatched to any gene: 12. This CDR3 has 17 amino acids. Looked up from germline, CDR1 is SQVTM and CDR2 is ANQGSEA. The assay was immunoSEQ multiplex PCR, and TCRdb's table has in-frame clones only and misses some. The sample records tens of thousands of clones, 85% to 95% being singletons. The material sequenced was peripheral blood, taken in the third trimester of pregnancy. The gene calls are TRBV29-1 and TRBJ1-3, with 8 bases lining up with TRBD1. The TCR was taken from a female donor with multiple sclerosis, enrolled in a pregnancy study. The CDR3 region is CSVTRTGSPYSGNTIYF. Written as DNA, the CDR3 is TGCAGCGTTACACGGACAGGGTCCCCCTACTCTGGAAACACCATATATTTT.